Listed here are 11 T cell receptor beta chains from one sample, sequenced in a study of T cell responses to AZD1222 COVID-19 vaccine. The protocol was immunoSEQ multiplex PCR, while the TCRdb copy is restricted to in-frame clones and leaves out a portion. The sample yields some 170,000 clones, 93% seen once. The input for sequencing was peripheral blood, taken on day 0 of AZD1222 vaccination. The receptors derive from an adult in good health.

This chain uses TRBV5-4 with TRBJ1-2; tentatively, D is TRBD1 (6 bases). Germline V gene sequence: CDR1 SGHNT, CDR2 YYREEE (reference sequence). The CDR3 consists of 14 residues. The ends were cut back, 1 base at V and 6 bases at J, with 13 bases in the middle. CDR3 region: CASSLSGQLDGYTF. For the CDR3, the DNA is TGTGCCAGCAGCTTGTCGGGACAACTCGATGGCTACACCTTC.

This rearrangement joins TRBV7-8 to TRBJ2-7, with a possible D match to TRBD2 (6 bases). This CDR3 is built from 13 residues. Germline assignment: CDR1 SGHVS and CDR2 FQNEAQ. V lost 5 bases to trimming and J lost 1 base, with 9 bases between them. The CDR3 loop reads CASSGGLSYEQYF. CDR3 bases: TGTGCCAGCAGCGGCGGACTATCCTACGAGCAGTACTTC.

The chain uses TRBV5-1 and TRBJ1-1; a possible D gene is TRBD1 (5 bases). Trimming removed 1 base at V and 4 bases at J, with 17 bases between. The CDR3 contains 16 residues. Germline V lookup: CDR1 SGHRS, CDR2 YFSETQ. CDR3 residues: CASSLLRGEGGTEAFF. The CDR3 nucleotides read TGCGCCAGCAGCTTGCTTCGAGGGGAGGGTGGCACTGAAGCTTTCTTT.

The CDR3 region is CASSSRTNRGLWDSPLHF. CDR3 DNA sequence: TGTGCCAGCAGTTCACGAACTAACAGGGGGTTATGGGATTCACCCCTCCACTTT. The chain joins TRBV27 to TRBJ1-6; 8 positions agree with TRBD1. This CDR3 comprises 18 residues. With 4 bases clipped from V and 8 bases from J, the junction kept 16 bases outside the gene matches. In germline, CDR1 is MNHEY, CDR2 SMNVEV (reference sequence).

The CDR3 spells CASSLGDRGAAGNTIYF. Here the CDR3 DNA reads TGTGCCAGCAGCTTAGGAGACAGGGGAGCCGCTGGAAACACCATATATTTT. The chain links TRBV11-3 to TRBJ1-3; TRBD1 matches 8 bases. The J segment lost 2 bases and the V segment lost 1 base, leaving 7 bases of the junction unmatched. CDR1 SGHNT and CDR2 YENEEA come from the germline V gene. The CDR3 contains 17 residues.

The chain has TRBV2 and TRBJ1-4; 8 bases match TRBD1. The CDR3 consists of 19 residues. J lost 0 bases, V lost 5 bases, and 14 bases had no gene match. Germline-derived CDR1 and CDR2 are SNHLY and FYNNEI. CDR3 sequence: CASSKGQVTILSTNEKLFF. CDR3 DNA sequence: TGTGCCAGCAGTAAGGGACAGGTCACGATTCTGTCAACTAATGAAAAACTGTTTTTT.

This rearrangement joins TRBV6-5 to TRBJ2-5; D may be TRBD2 (6 bases). CDR3 size: 15 residues. Germline lookup yields CDR1 MNHEY and CDR2 SVGAGI. The V end was cut by 0 bases, the J end by 5 bases, with 13 bases between. The CDR3 region has the DNA TGTGCCAGCAGTTACTCCCAGCATGGGGGGGAGACCCAGTACTTC. Translated, it gives CASSYSQHGGETQYF.

This clone has only one observation. The V gene is TRBV2, the J gene TRBJ1-6, with no clear D. The CDR3 spans 13 residues. CDR1 is SNHLY, CDR2 FYNNEI, per germline. Trimming pared 3 bases from V and 7 bases from J, leaving 7 bases between. CDR3 sequence: CASSENRNSPLHF. The CDR3 DNA reads as TGTGCCAGCAGTGAGAACAGAAATTCACCCCTCCACTTT.

The rearrangement links TRBV19 to TRBJ1-5, with TRBD1 matching 9 bases. CDR3 length: 15 amino acids. The J segment lost 6 bases and the V segment lost 5 bases, leaving 8 bases of the junction unmatched. The germline gives CDR1 LNHDA, CDR2 SQIVND (reference sequence). The CDR3 coding sequence is TGTGCCAGTAGTCTCCGACAGGGGGTTCTTCAGCCCCAGCATTTT. The encoded protein is CASSLRQGVLQPQHF.

The V and J genes are TRBV7-2 and TRBJ1-3, with no clear D. Germline V gene sequence: CDR1 SGHTA, CDR2 FQGNSA. The CDR3 contains 15 residues. V shed 2 bases and J shed 4 bases, with 12 bases lying between them. The CDR3 DNA is TGTGCCAGCAGCTTATGGTCCAGTTCCGGAAACACCATATATTTT. Its protein is CASSLWSSSGNTIYF.

This clone occurred a few times. The chain has TRBV7-9 and TRBJ1-1; tentatively, D is TRBD1 (6 bases). The germline V gene encodes CDR1 SEHNR and CDR2 FQNEAQ (reference sequence). This CDR3 contains 15 residues. V gave up 4 bases and J gave up 3 bases, with 15 bases separating them. The CDR3 DNA follows: TGTGCCAGCAGCTCCCGGATGGGGGGGCACACTGAAGCTTTCTTT. Protein sequence: CASSSRMGGHTEAFF.